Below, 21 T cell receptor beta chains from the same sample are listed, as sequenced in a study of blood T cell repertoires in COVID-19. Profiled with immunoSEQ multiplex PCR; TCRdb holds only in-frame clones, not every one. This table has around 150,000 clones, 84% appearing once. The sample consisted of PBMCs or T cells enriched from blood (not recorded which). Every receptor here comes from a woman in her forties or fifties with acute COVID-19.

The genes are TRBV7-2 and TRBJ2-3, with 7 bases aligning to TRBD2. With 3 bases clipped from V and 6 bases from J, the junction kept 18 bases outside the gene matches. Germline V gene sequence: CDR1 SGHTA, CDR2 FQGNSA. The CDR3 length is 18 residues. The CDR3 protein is CASSFSRGRAGVRDTQYF. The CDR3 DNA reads TGTGCCAGCAGCTTTTCGCGTGGGAGGGCGGGAGTCAGGGATACGCAGTATTTT.

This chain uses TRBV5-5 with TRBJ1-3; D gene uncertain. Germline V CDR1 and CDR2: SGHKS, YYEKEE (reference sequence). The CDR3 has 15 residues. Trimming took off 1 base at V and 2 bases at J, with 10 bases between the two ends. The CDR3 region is CASSLWLGAGNTIYF. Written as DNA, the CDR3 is TGTGCCAGCAGCTTGTGGTTGGGCGCTGGAAACACCATATATTTT.

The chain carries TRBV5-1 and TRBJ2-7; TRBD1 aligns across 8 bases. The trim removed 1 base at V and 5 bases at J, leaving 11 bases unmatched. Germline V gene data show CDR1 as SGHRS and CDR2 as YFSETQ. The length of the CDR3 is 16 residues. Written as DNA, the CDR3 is TGCGCCAGCAGCTTGAAAATGGACAGGGTGCTCAACGAGCAGTACTTC. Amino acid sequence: CASSLKMDRVLNEQYF. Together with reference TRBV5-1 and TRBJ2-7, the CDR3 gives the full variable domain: KAGVTQTPRYLIKTRGQQVTLSCSPISGHRSVSWYQQTPGQGLQFLFEYFSETQRNKGNFPGRFSGRQFSNSRSEMNVSTLELGDSALYLCASSLKMDRVLNEQYFGPGTRLTVT.

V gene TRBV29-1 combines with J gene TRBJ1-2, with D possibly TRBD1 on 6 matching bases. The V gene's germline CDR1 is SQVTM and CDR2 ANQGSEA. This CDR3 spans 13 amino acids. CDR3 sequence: CVGGWGRKYGYTF. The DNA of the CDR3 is TGCGTAGGGGGATGGGGAAGGAAATATGGCTACACCTTC.

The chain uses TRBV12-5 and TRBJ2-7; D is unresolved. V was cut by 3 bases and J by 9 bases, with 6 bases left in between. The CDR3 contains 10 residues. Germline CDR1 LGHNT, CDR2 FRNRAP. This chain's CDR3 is CASGFPWQYF. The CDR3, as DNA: TGTGCTAGTGGTTTTCCATGGCAGTACTTC.

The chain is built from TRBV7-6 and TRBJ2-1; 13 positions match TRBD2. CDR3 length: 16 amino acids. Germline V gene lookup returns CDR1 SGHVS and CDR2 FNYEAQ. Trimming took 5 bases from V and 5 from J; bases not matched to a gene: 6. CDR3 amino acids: CASSPELAGGDNEQFF. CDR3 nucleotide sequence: TGTGCCAGCAGCCCGGAACTAGCGGGAGGGGACAATGAGCAGTTCTTC.

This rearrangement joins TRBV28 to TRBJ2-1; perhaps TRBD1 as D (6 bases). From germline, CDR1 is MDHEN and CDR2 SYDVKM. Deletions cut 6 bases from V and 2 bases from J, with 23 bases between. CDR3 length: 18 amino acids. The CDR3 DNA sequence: TGTGCCAGCAGCCGCCCTAGCTATGCTGGACAGACCTACAATGAGCAGTTCTTC. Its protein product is CASSRPSYAGQTYNEQFF.

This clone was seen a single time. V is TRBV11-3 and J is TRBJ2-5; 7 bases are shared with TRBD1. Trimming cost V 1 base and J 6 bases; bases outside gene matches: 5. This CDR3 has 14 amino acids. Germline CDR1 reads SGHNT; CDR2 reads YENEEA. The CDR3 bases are TGTGCCAGCAGCTTAGTGACAGGGAAACAGACCCAGTACTTC. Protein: CASSLVTGKQTQYF. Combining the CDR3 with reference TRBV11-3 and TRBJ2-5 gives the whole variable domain EAGVVQSPRYKIIEKKQPVAFWCNPISGHNTLYWYLQNLGQGPELLIRYENEEAVDDSQLPKDRFSAERLKGVDSTLKIQPAELGDSAVYLCASSLVTGKQTQYFGPGTRLLVL.

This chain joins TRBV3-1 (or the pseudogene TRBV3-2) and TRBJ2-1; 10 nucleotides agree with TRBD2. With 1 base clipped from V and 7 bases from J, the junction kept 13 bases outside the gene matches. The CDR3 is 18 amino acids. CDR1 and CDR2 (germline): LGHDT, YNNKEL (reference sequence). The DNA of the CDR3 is TGTGCCAGCAGCCAAGTTTCCAGCGGGAGGGCCTACCGGAATGAGCAGTTCTTC. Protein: CASSQVSSGRAYRNEQFF.

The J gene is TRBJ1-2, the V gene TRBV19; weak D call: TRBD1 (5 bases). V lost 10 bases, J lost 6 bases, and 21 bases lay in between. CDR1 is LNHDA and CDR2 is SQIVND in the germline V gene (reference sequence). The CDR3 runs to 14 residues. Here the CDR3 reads CATQGRGEGNGYTF. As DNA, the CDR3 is TGTGCCACCCAAGGGAGGGGTGAGGGCAATGGCTACACCTTC.

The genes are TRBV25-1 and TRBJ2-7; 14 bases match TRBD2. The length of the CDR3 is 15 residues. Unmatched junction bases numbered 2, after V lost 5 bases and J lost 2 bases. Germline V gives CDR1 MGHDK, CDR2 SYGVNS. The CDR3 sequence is CASSLTSGRAYEQYF. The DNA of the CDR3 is TGTGCCAGCAGTCTGACTAGCGGGAGGGCCTACGAGCAGTACTTC.

CDR3 loop: CASSPRSSQGPYEQYF. CDR3 sequence (DNA): TGTGCCAGCTCACCACGCTCGAGTCAGGGCCCCTACGAGCAGTACTTC. V and J are TRBV18 and TRBJ2-7; D may be TRBD1 (5 bases). This CDR3 region has 16 residues. Germline CDR1 is KGHSH and CDR2 is LQKENI. The ends were cut back, 1 base at V and 2 bases at J, with 15 bases in the middle.

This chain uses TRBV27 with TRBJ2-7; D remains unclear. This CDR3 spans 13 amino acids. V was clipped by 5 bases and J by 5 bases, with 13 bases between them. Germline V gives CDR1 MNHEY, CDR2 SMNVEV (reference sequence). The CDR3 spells CASSPKPPDEQYF. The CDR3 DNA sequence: TGTGCCAGCAGTCCCAAGCCCCCCGACGAGCAGTACTTC.

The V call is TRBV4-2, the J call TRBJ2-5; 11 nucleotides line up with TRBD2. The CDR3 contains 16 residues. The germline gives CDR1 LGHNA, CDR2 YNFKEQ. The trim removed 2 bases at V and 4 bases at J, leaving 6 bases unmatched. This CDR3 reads CASSQQLAGARETQYF. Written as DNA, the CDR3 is TGTGCCAGCAGCCAACAACTAGCGGGGGCCCGAGAGACCCAGTACTTC.

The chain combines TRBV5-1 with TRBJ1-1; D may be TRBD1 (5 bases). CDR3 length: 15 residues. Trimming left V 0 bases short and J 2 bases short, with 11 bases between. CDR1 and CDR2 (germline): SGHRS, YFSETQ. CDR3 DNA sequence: TGCGCCAGCAGCTTGGGAAGGACAACCAACACTGAAGCTTTCTTT. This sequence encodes CASSLGRTTNTEAFF.

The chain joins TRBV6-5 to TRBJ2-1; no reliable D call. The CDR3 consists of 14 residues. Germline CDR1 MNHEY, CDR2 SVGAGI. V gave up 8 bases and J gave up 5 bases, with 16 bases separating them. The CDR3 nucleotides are TGTGCCAGCGCCCGAGGCCAGTATAACAATGAGCAGTTCTTC. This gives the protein CASARGQYNNEQFF.

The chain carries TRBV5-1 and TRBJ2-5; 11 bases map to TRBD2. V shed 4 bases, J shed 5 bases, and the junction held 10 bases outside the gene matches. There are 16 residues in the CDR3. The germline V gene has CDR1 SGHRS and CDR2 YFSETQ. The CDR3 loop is CASSPLAGGPGETQYF. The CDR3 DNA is TGCGCCAGCAGCCCTTTAGCGGGAGGGCCGGGGGAGACCCAGTACTTC.

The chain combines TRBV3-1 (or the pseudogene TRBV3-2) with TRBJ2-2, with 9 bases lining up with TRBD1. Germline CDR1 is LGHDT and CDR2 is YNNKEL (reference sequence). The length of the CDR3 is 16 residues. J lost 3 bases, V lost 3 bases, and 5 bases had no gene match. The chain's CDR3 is CASSHWDRDDTGELFF. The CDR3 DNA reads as TGTGCCAGCAGCCATTGGGACAGGGATGACACCGGGGAGCTGTTTTTT.

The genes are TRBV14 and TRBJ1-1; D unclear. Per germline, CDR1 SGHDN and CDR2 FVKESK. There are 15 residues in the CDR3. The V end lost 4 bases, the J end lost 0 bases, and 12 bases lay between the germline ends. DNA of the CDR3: TGTGCCAGCAGCCCAACACAGAATATGAACACTGAAGCTTTCTTT. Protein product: CASSPTQNMNTEAFF.

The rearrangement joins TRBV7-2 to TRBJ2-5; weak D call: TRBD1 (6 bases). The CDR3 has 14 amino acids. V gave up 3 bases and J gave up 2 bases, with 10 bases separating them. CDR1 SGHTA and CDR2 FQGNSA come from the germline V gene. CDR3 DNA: TGTGCCAGCAGCTTTCTGGGGGCACAAGAGACCCAGTACTTC. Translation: CASSFLGAQETQYF.

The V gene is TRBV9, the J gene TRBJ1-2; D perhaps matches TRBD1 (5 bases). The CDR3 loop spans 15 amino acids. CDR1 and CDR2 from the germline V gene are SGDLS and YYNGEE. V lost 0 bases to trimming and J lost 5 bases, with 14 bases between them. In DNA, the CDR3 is TGTGCCAGCAGCGTAGCGGAGGGGACCCTTTATGGCTACACCTTC. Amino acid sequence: CASSVAEGTLYGYTF.